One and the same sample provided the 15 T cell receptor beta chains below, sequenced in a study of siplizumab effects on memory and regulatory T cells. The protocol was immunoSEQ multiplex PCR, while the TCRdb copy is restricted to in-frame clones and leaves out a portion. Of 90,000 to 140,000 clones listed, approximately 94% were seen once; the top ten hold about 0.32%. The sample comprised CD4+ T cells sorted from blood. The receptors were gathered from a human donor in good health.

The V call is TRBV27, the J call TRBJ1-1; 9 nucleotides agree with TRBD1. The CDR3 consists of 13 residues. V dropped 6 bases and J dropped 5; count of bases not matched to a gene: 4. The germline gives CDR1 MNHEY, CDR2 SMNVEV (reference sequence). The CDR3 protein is CASSWTGVTEAFF. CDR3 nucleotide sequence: TGTGCCAGCAGCTGGACAGGGGTGACTGAAGCTTTCTTT.

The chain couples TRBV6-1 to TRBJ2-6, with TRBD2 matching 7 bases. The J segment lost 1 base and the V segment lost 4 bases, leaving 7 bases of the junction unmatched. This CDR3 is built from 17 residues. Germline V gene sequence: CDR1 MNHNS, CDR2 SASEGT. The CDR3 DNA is TGTGCCAGCAGTGTGGCGGGAGTGGTTTCTGGGGCCAACGTCCTGACTTTC. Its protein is CASSVAGVVSGANVLTF.

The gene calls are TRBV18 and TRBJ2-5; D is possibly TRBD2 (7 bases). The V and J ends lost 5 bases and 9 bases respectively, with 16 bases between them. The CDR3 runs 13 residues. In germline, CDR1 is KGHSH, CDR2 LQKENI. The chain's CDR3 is CASSDGGGRAQYF. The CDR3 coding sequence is TGTGCCAGCTCAGACGGCGGGGGCAGGGCCCAGTACTTC.

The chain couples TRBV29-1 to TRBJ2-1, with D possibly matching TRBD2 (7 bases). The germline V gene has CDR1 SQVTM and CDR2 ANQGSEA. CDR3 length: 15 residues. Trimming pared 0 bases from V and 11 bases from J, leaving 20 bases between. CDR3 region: CSVEEGGARYSKQFF. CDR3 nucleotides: TGCAGCGTTGAAGAGGGGGGGGCCCGGTACTCGAAGCAGTTCTTC.

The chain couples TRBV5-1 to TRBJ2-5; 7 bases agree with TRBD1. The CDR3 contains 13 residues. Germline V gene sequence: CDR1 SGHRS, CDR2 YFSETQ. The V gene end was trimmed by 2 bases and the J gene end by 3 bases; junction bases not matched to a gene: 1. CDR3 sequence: CASSFGTEETQYF. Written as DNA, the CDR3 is TGCGCCAGCAGCTTTGGGACAGAAGAGACCCAGTACTTC.

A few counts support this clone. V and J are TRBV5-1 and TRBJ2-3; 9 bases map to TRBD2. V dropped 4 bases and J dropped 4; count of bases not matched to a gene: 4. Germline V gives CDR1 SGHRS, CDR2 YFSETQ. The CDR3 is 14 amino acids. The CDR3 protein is CASSAGTSSDTQYF. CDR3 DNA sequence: TGCGCCAGCAGCGCCGGGACTAGCTCAGATACGCAGTATTTT.

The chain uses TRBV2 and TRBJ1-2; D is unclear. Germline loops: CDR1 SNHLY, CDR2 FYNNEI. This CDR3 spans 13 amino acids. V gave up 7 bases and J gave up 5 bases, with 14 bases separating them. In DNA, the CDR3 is TGTGCCAGCAATTCCCCCGGGTGGTATGGCTACACCTTC. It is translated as CASNSPGWYGYTF.

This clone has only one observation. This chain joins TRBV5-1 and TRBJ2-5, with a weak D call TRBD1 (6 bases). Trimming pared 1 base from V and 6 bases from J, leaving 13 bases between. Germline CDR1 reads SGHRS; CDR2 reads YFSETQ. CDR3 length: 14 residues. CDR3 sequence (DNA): TGCGCCAGCAGCTTGCGTCCCAGGGGACAGACCCAGTACTTC. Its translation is CASSLRPRGQTQYF. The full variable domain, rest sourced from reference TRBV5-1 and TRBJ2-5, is KAGVTQTPRYLIKTRGQQVTLSCSPISGHRSVSWYQQTPGQGLQFLFEYFSETQRNKGNFPGRFSGRQFSNSRSEMNVSTLELGDSALYLCASSLRPRGQTQYFGPGTRLLVL.

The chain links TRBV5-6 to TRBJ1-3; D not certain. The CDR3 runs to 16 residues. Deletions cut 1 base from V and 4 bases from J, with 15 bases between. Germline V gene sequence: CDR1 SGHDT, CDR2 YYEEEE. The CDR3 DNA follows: TGTGCCAGCAGCTTGAAAGGACCCTTGAGGGGAAACACCATATATTTT. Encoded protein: CASSLKGPLRGNTIYF.

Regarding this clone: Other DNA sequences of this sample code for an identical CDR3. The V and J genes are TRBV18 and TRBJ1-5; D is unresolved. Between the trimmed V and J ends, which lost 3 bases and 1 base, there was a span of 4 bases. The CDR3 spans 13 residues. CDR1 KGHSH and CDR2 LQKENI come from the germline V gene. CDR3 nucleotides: TGTGCCAGCTCACCGGGGAGCAATCAGCCCCAGCATTTT. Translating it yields CASSPGSNQPQHF.

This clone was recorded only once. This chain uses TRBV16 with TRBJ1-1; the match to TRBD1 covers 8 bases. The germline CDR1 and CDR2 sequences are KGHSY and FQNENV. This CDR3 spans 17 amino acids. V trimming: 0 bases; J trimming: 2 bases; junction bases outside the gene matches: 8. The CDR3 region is CASSQSGTGYINTEAFF. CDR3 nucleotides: TGTGCCAGCAGCCAATCGGGGACAGGTTATATTAACACTGAAGCTTTCTTT.

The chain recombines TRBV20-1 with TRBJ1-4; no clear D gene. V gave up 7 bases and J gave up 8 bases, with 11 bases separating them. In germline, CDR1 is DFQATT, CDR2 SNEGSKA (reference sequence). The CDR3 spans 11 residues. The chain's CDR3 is CSVWVGEKLFF. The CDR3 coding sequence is TGCAGTGTTTGGGTAGGCGAAAAACTGTTTTTT.

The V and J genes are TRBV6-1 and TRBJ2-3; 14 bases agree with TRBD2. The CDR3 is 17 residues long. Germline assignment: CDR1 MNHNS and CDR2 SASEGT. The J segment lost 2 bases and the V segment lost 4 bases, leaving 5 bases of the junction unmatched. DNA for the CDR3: TGTGCCAGCAGTGGGACTAGCGGGGGGTCAGCCACAGATACGCAGTATTTT. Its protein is CASSGTSGGSATDTQYF.

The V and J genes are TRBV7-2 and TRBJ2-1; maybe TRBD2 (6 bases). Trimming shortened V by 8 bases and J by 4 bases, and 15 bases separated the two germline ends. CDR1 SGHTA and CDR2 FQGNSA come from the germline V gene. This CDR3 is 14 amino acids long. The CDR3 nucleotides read TGTGCCAGCGTTAGGGACTCAACTTACAATGAGCAGTTCTTC. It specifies CASVRDSTYNEQFF.

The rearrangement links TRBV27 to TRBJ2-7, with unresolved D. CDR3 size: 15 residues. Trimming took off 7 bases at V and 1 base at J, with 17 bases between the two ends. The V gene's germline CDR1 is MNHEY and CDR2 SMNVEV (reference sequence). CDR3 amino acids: CASMSSGGPSYEQYF. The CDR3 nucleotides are TGTGCCAGCATGTCATCGGGTGGGCCGTCCTACGAGCAGTACTTC.